The present TCR beta chain was sequenced within a study of blood T cell repertoires in COVID-19. Study at large: COVID-19 samples, acute and convalescent, were from the United States, Italy and Spain. From T cells, B-cell-depleted T cells, or PBMCs came the material, which was cDNA or gDNA.

Sequencing used immunoSEQ multiplex PCR; TCRdb keeps in-frame clones, though not all of them. This table has around 73,000 clones, about 74% appearing once. The CDR3 runs 17 residues. Germline trimming cut 2 bases from V and 4 bases from J; bases unmatched to any gene: 13. The germline V gene has CDR1 SGHTA and CDR2 FQGNSA. It was during active infection that Seattle patients were enrolled and then longitudinally followed. Material for sequencing was peripheral blood. The chain joins TRBV7-2 to TRBJ1-2; TRBD1 matches at 7 bases. This clonotype was obtained from a man between 65 and 80 years old with COVID-19, enrolled during active disease. The CDR3 DNA sequence: TGTGCCAGCAGCTTACTACCCCGGACAGGACACCCCTATGGCTACACCTTC. It specifies CASSLLPRTGHPYGYTF.